The 25 T cell receptor beta chains reported below all come from one sample, sequenced in a study of cytotoxic CD8 clonotypes in ibrutinib-treated CLL. Clones were sequenced by immunoSEQ multiplex PCR, and TCRdb holds only the in-frame ones, with some missing. The sample lists under 300,000 clones; about 72% were seen once. Source: PBMCs, taken at disease progression, from a patient treated with ibrutinib. These receptors were obtained from a human donor with chronic lymphocytic leukemia.

The chain links TRBV9 to TRBJ2-3; D possibly corresponds to TRBD2 (5 bases). There are 14 residues in the CDR3. V lost 0 bases and J lost 6, with 11 bases in between. The germline gives CDR1 SGDLS, CDR2 YYNGEE. The CDR3 here is CASSVGLASDTQYF. The CDR3, as DNA: TGTGCCAGCAGCGTAGGCCTAGCTTCGGATACGCAGTATTTT.

V is TRBV7-6 and J is TRBJ2-3; no clear D gene. This CDR3 region has 13 residues. The germline V gene has CDR1 SGHVS and CDR2 FNYEAQ. The ends were cut back, 0 bases at V and 5 bases at J, with 6 bases in the middle. The CDR3 region has the DNA TGTGCCAGCAGCTTAGCCCGCAGAGATACGCAGTATTTT. Amino acid sequence: CASSLARRDTQYF. Together with reference TRBV7-6 and TRBJ2-3, the CDR3 gives the full variable domain: GAGVSQSPRYKVTKRGQDVALRCDPISGHVSLYWYRQALGQGPEFLTYFNYEAQQDKSGLPNDRFSAERPEGSISTLTIQRTEQRDSAMYRCASSLARRDTQYFGPGTRLTVL.

The sample holds one count of this clone. The J gene is TRBJ2-3, the V gene TRBV10-3; 11 bases align to TRBD2. The trim removed 0 bases at V and 5 bases at J, leaving 7 bases unmatched. This CDR3 comprises 17 residues. Germline V gene sequence: CDR1 ENHRY, CDR2 SYGVKD. Here the CDR3 DNA reads TGTGCCATCAGTGAGTCCGTACTAGCGGGAGTTGGAGATACGCAGTATTTT. This codes for CAISESVLAGVGDTQYF.

This chain links TRBV2 with TRBJ1-1; 7 bases map to TRBD1. The V gene end was trimmed by 6 bases and the J gene end by 1 base; junction bases not matched to a gene: 8. This CDR3 is built from 15 residues. Germline CDR1 reads SNHLY; CDR2 reads FYNNEI. The CDR3: CASRRTGIGNTEAFF. The DNA for the CDR3 is TGTGCCAGCAGACGGACAGGAATCGGGAACACTGAAGCTTTCTTT.

V and J are TRBV27 and TRBJ2-2; 10 bases agree with TRBD2. Per the germline V gene, CDR1 is MNHEY and CDR2 is SMNVEV (reference sequence). Losses at the gene ends were 1 base for V and 4 bases for J; bases not matched to a gene: 6. The CDR3 spans 17 residues. CDR3 residues: CASSLLGLAGATGELFF. The CDR3 bases are TGTGCCAGCAGTTTATTAGGCCTAGCGGGAGCCACCGGGGAGCTGTTTTTT.

This chain links TRBV29-1 with TRBJ1-1, with D unclear. Germline values: CDR1 SQVTM, CDR2 ANQGSEA. V gave up 4 bases and J gave up 1 base, with 7 bases separating them. The CDR3 has 12 amino acids. The CDR3: CSVVRGNTEAFF. CDR3 bases: TGCAGCGTTGTCCGGGGGAACACTGAAGCTTTCTTT.

This clone showed up just a few times. The V and J genes are TRBV19 and TRBJ2-1; D ambiguous. Germline assignment: CDR1 LNHDA and CDR2 SQIVND (reference sequence). The CDR3 contains 15 residues. V lost 5 bases and J 0 bases, leaving 11 bases between the germline ends. The CDR3 region has the DNA TGTGCCAGTAGTCACCAGACCAGCTCCTACAATGAGCAGTTCTTC. Encoded protein: CASSHQTSSYNEQFF.

CDR3 sequence: CASSPGFQETQYF. The DNA of the CDR3 is TGTGCCAGCAGTCCAGGATTCCAAGAGACCCAGTACTTC. The V gene is TRBV28, the J gene TRBJ2-5; D is ambiguous. V was clipped by 5 bases and J by 1 base, with 8 bases between them. CDR3 length: 13 residues. Germline V CDR1 and CDR2: MDHEN, SYDVKM.

This chain connects TRBV4-1 to TRBJ2-7; TRBD2 matches at 11 bases. CDR1 MGHRA and CDR2 YSYEKL come from the germline V gene. This CDR3 is 18 amino acids long. With V trimmed by 3 bases and J by 2 bases, 12 bases remained unmatched. Here the CDR3 DNA reads TGCGCCAGCAGCCAGATAAGGTCGGGACTAGCGGCTACCTACGAGCAGTACTTC. This encodes CASSQIRSGLAATYEQYF.

The chain's CDR3 is CASSSGGFKLTGNTEAFF. The CDR3 coding sequence is TGTGCCAGCAGTTCGGGGGGCTTCAAATTAACTGGGAACACTGAAGCTTTCTTT. The chain links TRBV28 to TRBJ1-1, with D possibly TRBD1 on 6 matching bases. The CDR3 spans 18 residues. Germline CDR1 MDHEN, CDR2 SYDVKM. The ends were cut back, 4 bases at V and 1 base at J, with 22 bases in the middle.

The table lists this clone with a few counts. The chain couples TRBV9 to TRBJ2-2, with a possible D match to TRBD2 (5 bases). The germline CDR1 and CDR2 sequences are SGDLS and YYNGEE. The length of the CDR3 is 14 residues. V shed 0 bases and J shed 7 bases, with 10 bases lying between them. The CDR3 reads CASSVGAGGGELFF. CDR3 DNA: TGTGCCAGCAGCGTAGGGGCGGGCGGCGGGGAGCTGTTTTTT.

The V call is TRBV7-9, the J call TRBJ1-3; tentatively, D is TRBD1 (5 bases). The V and J ends lost 5 bases and 4 bases respectively, with 15 bases between them. The CDR3 spans 15 residues. Per germline, CDR1 SEHNR and CDR2 FQNEAQ (reference sequence). The CDR3 DNA reads TGTGCCAGCAGCGAAGTCGGGCAGGGAGGAAACACCATATATTTT. Protein product: CASSEVGQGGNTIYF.

The J gene is TRBJ2-5, the V gene TRBV7-9, with a possible D match to TRBD1 (6 bases). V lost 6 bases, J lost 1 base, and 12 bases lay in between. The CDR3 totals 14 residues. CDR1 and CDR2 from the germline V gene are SEHNR and FQNEAQ (reference sequence). The CDR3 loop is CASRLDRSQETQYF. The CDR3 DNA sequence: TGTGCCAGCAGACTGGACAGATCCCAAGAGACCCAGTACTTC.

The rearrangement uses TRBV27 and TRBJ2-3; D gene unclear. The germline V gene has CDR1 MNHEY and CDR2 SMNVEV (reference sequence). The CDR3 runs 13 residues. V was clipped by 4 bases and J by 0 bases, with 5 bases between them. The CDR3 protein is CASSSLSTDTQYF. CDR3 nucleotide sequence: TGTGCCAGCAGTTCTCTCAGCACAGATACGCAGTATTTT.

The chain combines TRBV11-3 with TRBJ2-7; maybe TRBD2 (5 bases). The V and J ends lost 8 bases and 3 bases respectively, with 20 bases between them. Germline V gene data show CDR1 as SGHNT and CDR2 as YENEEA. The CDR3 is made up of 15 amino acids. This CDR3 is CASPWRRRLIYEQYF. CDR3 bases: TGTGCCAGCCCCTGGCGCCGGCGACTAATCTACGAGCAGTACTTC. Filled out from reference TRBV11-3 and TRBJ2-7, the complete variable domain reads EAGVVQSPRYKIIEKKQPVAFWCNPISGHNTLYWYLQNLGQGPELLIRYENEEAVDDSQLPKDRFSAERLKGVDSTLKIQPAELGDSAVYLCASPWRRRLIYEQYFGPGTRLTVT.

This chain joins TRBV9 and TRBJ2-3; 7 bases are a match to TRBD2. V trimming: 4 bases; J trimming: 5 bases; junction bases outside the gene matches: 13. CDR3 length equals 16 residues. Germline values: CDR1 SGDLS, CDR2 YYNGEE. CDR3 amino acids: CASSPDGLAVGDTQYF. Written as DNA, the CDR3 is TGTGCCAGCAGCCCAGATGGGCTAGCGGTGGGAGATACGCAGTATTTT.

The rearrangement links TRBV7-2 to TRBJ2-1; 9 bases line up with TRBD2. CDR3 size: 19 residues. V lost 5 bases and J lost 0; bases outside the gene matches: 14. Germline V CDR1 and CDR2: SGHTA, FQGNSA. The CDR3 sequence is CASSLVGSGSLGSYNEQFF. As DNA, the CDR3 is TGTGCCAGCAGCCTAGTTGGTAGCGGGAGCCTTGGCTCCTACAATGAGCAGTTCTTC.

V is TRBV28 and J is TRBJ2-7; 7 nucleotides align to TRBD2. The germline V gene encodes CDR1 MDHEN and CDR2 SYDVKM. The CDR3 has 14 amino acids. V shed 7 bases, J shed 1 base, and the junction held 7 bases outside the gene matches. CDR3 sequence reads: CASKLGGSSYEQYF. The CDR3 DNA sequence: TGTGCCAGCAAACTCGGCGGGAGTTCCTACGAGCAGTACTTC.

Only a few counts were recorded for this clone. J is TRBJ2-3 and V is TRBV18; D remains ambiguous. The germline gives CDR1 KGHSH, CDR2 LQKENI. The V gene lost 0 bases and the J gene lost 5 bases, with 21 bases spanning the gap. CDR3 length: 18 residues. CDR3 loop: CASSPPAFSGSGKDTQYF. For the CDR3, the DNA is TGTGCCAGCTCACCACCAGCCTTTTCTGGGTCGGGCAAAGATACGCAGTATTTT. Full variable domain (remainder filled in from reference TRBV18 and TRBJ2-3): NAGVMQNPRHLVRRRGQEARLRCSPMKGHSHVYWYRQLPEEGLKFMVYLQKENIIDESGMPKERFSAEFPKEGPSILRIQQVVRGDSAAYFCASSPPAFSGSGKDTQYFGPGTRLTVL.

The V gene is TRBV2, the J gene TRBJ1-1, with D tentatively TRBD1 (5 bases). Germline lookup yields CDR1 SNHLY and CDR2 FYNNEI. The CDR3 sequence is 14 residues long. The V end lost 7 bases, the J end lost 3 bases, and 15 bases lay between the germline ends. The CDR3 DNA is TGTGCCAGCAACTTCCTGGGACGGGACACTGAAGCTTTCTTT. As protein: CASNFLGRDTEAFF.

The chain carries TRBV14 and TRBJ1-2; 7 bases map to TRBD1. This CDR3 is built from 15 residues. Looked up from germline, CDR1 is SGHDN and CDR2 is FVKESK. The V gene end was trimmed by 3 bases and the J gene end by 5 bases; junction bases not matched to a gene: 9. The CDR3 sequence: CASSHDLRDSYGYTF. The DNA of the CDR3 is TGTGCCAGCAGCCACGACCTCCGGGACAGTTATGGCTACACCTTC.

The CDR3 spells CASSQDLGQGETQYF. The CDR3 DNA sequence: TGCGCCAGCAGCCAAGATTTAGGCCAGGGTGAGACCCAGTACTTC. The gene calls are TRBV4-1 and TRBJ2-5; D may be TRBD1 (5 bases). V lost 0 bases to trimming and J lost 5 bases, with 13 bases between them. The CDR3 totals 15 residues. Germline V gives CDR1 MGHRA, CDR2 YSYEKL.

In the case of this clone: Other DNA sequences in the same sample also yield this CDR3. The chain links TRBV9 to TRBJ1-5; 7 bases match TRBD1. The CDR3 covers 14 residues. Germline V gene sequence: CDR1 SGDLS, CDR2 YYNGEE. With 3 bases clipped from V and 1 base from J, the junction kept 1 base outside the gene matches. CDR3 DNA sequence: TGTGCCAGCAGCGCAGGGGGGAGCAATCAGCCCCAGCATTTT. Amino acid sequence: CASSAGGSNQPQHF. The full variable domain, in which reference TRBV9 and TRBJ1-5 provide the parts outside the CDR3, is DSGVTQTPKHLITATGQRVTLRCSPRSGDLSVYWYQQSLDQGLQFLIQYYNGEERAKGNILERFSAQQFPDLHSELNLSSLELGDSALYFCASSAGGSNQPQHFGDGTRLSIL.

The genes are TRBV18 and TRBJ1-2; D perhaps matches TRBD1 (6 bases). Germline assignment: CDR1 KGHSH and CDR2 LQKENI. V lost 7 bases, J lost 6 bases, and 27 bases lay in between. This CDR3 contains 17 residues. CDR3 in amino acids: CASYTTTPGGIMHGYTF. The CDR3 region has the DNA TGTGCCAGCTATACCACCACCCCGGGGGGCATTATGCATGGCTACACCTTC.

The V gene is TRBV6-4, the J gene TRBJ1-5, with no clear D. Trimming took 5 bases from V and 4 from J, leaving 9 bases between them. This CDR3 spans 13 amino acids. Germline V gene sequence: CDR1 MRHNA, CDR2 SNTAGT. This CDR3 reads CASSQEINQPQHF. The CDR3, as DNA: TGTGCCAGCAGTCAAGAGATAAATCAGCCCCAGCATTTT.